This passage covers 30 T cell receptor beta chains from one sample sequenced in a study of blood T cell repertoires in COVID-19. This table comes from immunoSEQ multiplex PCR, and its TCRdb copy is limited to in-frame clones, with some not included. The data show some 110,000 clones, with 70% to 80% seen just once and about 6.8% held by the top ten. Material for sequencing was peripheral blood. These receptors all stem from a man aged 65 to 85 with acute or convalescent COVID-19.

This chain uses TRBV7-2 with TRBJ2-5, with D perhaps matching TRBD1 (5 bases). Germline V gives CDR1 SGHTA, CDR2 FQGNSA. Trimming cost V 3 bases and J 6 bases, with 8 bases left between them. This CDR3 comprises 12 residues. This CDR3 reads CASSLGLQTQYF. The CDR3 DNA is TGTGCCAGCAGCTTGGGGCTACAGACCCAGTACTTC. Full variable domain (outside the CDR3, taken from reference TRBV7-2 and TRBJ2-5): GAGVSQSPSNKVTEKGKDVELRCDPISGHTALYWYRQSLGQGLEFLIYFQGNSAPDKSGLPSDRFSAERTGGSVSTLTIQRTQQEDSAVYLCASSLGLQTQYFGPGTRLLVL.

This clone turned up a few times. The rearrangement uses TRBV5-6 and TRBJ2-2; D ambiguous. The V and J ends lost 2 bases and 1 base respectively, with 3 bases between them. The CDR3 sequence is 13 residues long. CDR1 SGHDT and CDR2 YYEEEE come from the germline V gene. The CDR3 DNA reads TGTGCCAGCAGCTTCGGGAACACCGGGGAGCTGTTTTTT. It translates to CASSFGNTGELFF.

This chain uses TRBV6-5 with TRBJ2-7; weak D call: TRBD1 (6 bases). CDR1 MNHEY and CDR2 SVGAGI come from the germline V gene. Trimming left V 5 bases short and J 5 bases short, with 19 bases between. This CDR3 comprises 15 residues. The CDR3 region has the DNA TGTGCCAGCAGTCGTGGGGATCAGGGGCTACACGAGCAGTACTTC. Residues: CASSRGDQGLHEQYF.

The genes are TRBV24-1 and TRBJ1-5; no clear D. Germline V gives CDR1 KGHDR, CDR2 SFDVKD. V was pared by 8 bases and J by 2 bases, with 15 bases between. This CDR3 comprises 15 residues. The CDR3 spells CATTLASQGNQPQHF. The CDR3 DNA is TGTGCCACCACCCTTGCCAGTCAGGGCAATCAGCCCCAGCATTTT.

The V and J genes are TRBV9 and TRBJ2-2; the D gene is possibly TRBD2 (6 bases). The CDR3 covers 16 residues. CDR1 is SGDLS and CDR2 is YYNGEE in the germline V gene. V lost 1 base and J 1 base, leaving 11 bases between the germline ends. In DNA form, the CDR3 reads TGTGCCAGCAGCGTACGGGGGAGCCAGAACACCGGGGAGCTGTTTTTT. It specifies CASSVRGSQNTGELFF.

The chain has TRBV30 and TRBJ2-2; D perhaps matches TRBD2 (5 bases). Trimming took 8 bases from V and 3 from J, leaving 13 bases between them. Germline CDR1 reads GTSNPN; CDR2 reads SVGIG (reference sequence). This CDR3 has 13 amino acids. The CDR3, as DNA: TGTGCCACGCGGGCCCCATACACCGGGGAGCTGTTTTTT. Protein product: CATRAPYTGELFF.

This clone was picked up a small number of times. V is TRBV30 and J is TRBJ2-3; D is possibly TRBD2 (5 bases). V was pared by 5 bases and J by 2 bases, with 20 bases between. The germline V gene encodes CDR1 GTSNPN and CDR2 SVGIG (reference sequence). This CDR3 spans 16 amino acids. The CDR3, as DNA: TGTGCCTGGTCCAAATTGGACCGGACTTTCACAGATACGCAGTATTTT. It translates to CAWSKLDRTFTDTQYF.

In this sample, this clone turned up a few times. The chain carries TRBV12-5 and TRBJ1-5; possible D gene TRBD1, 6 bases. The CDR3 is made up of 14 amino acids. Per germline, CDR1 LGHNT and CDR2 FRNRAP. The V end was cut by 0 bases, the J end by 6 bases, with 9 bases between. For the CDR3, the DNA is TGTGCTAGTGGTTTGGTAGACAGGTTTCAGCCCCAGCATTTT. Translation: CASGLVDRFQPQHF.

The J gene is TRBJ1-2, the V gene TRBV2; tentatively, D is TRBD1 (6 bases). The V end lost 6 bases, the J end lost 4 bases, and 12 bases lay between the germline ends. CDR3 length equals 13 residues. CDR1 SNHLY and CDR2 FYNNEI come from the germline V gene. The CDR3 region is CASSRDTFYGYTF. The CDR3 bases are TGTGCCAGCAGCCGGGACACCTTCTATGGCTACACCTTC.

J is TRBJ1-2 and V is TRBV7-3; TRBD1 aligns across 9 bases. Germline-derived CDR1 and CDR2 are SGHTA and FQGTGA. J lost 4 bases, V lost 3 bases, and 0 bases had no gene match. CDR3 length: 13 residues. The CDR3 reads CASSLDRGYGYTF. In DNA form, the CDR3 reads TGTGCCAGCAGCTTGGACAGGGGCTATGGCTACACCTTC.

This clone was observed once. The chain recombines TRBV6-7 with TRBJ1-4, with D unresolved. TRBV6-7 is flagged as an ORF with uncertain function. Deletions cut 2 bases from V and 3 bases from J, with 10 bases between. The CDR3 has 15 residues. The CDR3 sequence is CASSYNRDSNEKLFF. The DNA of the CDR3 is TGTGCCAGCAGTTACAACCGGGATTCTAATGAAAAACTGTTTTTT.

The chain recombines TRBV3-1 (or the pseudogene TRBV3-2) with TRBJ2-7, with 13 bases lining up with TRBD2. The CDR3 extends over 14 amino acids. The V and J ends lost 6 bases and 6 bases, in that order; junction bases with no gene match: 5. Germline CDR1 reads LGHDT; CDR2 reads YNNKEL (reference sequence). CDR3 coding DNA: TGTGCCAGCAGATGGACTAGCGGGAGTGGCGAGCAGTACTTC. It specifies CASRWTSGSGEQYF.

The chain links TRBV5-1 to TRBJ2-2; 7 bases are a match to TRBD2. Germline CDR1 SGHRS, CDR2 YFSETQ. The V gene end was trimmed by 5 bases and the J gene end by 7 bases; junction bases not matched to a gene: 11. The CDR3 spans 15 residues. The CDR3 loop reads CASRRPGAGDGELFF. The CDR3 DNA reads TGCGCCAGCAGACGGCCCGGGGCGGGGGACGGGGAGCTGTTTTTT.

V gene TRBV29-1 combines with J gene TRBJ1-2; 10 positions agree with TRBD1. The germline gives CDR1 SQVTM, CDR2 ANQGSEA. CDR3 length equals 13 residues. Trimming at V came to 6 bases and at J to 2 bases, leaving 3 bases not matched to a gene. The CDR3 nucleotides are TGCAGCGTCCGGGGACAGGGGAACTATGGCTACACCTTC. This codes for CSVRGQGNYGYTF.

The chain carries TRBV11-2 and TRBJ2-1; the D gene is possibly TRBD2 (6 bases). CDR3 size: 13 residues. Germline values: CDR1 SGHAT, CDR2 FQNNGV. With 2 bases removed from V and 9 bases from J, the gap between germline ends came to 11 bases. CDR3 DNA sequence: TGTGCCAGCAGCTTATCTAGCGCGGGTGAGCAGTTCTTC. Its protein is CASSLSSAGEQFF.

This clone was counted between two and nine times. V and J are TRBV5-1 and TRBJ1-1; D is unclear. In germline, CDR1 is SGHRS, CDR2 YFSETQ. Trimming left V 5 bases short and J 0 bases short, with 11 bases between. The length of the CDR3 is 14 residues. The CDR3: CASRRPPMNTEAFF. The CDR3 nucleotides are TGCGCCAGCAGGCGGCCACCCATGAACACTGAAGCTTTCTTT.

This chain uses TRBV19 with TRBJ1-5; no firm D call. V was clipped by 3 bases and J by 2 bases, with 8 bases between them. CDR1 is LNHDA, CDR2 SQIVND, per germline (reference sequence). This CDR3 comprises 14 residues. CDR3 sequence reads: CASSIRSRNQPQHF. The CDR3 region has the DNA TGTGCCAGTAGTATCCGGTCGCGCAATCAGCCCCAGCATTTT.

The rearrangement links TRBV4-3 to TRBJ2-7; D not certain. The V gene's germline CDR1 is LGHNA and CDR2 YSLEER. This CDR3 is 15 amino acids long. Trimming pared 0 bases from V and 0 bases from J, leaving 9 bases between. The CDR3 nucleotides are TGCGCCAGCAGCCAAGATTTCAGTAACTCCTACGAGCAGTACTTC. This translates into CASSQDFSNSYEQYF.

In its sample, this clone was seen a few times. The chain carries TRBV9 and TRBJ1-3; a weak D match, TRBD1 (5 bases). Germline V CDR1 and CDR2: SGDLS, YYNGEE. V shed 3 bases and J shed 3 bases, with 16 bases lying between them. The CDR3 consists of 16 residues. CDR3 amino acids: CASSAQAGKGGNTIYF. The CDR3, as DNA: TGTGCCAGCAGCGCCCAGGCAGGGAAAGGTGGAAACACCATATATTTT. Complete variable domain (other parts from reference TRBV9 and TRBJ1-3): DSGVTQTPKHLITATGQRVTLRCSPRSGDLSVYWYQQSLDQGLQFLIQYYNGEERAKGNILERFSAQQFPDLHSELNLSSLELGDSALYFCASSAQAGKGGNTIYFGEGSWLTVV.

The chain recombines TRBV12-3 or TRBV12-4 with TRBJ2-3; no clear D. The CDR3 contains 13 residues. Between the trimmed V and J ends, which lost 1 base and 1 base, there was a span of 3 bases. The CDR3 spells CASSLERTDTQYF. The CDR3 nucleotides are TGTGCCAGCAGTTTAGAGCGCACAGATACGCAGTATTTT.

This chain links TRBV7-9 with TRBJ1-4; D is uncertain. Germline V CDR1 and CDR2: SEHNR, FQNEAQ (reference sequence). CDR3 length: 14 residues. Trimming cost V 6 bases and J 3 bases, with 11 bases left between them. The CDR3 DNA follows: TGTGCCAGCAGTTCGACGGGAGCTAATGAAAAACTGTTTTTT. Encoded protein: CASSSTGANEKLFF.

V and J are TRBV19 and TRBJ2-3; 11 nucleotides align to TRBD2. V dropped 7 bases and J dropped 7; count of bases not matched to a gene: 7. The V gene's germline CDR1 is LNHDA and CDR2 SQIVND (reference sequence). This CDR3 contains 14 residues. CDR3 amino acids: CASTPGLAVYTQYF. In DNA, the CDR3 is TGTGCCAGTACTCCGGGACTAGCGGTCTATACGCAGTATTTT.

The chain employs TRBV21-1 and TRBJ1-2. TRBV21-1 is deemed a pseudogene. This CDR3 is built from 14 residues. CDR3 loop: CASSLPGTDYGYTF. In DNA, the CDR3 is TGTGCCAGCAGCTTGCCGGGTACGGACTATGGCTACACCTTC.

CDR3 protein: CASSSRGTTGELFF. CDR3 sequence (DNA): TGTGCCAGCAGTTCACGGGGAACCACCGGGGAGCTGTTTTTT. The rearrangement links TRBV3-1 (or the pseudogene TRBV3-2) to TRBJ2-2; perhaps TRBD2 as D (5 bases). V lost 6 bases to trimming and J lost 4 bases, with 12 bases between them. The CDR3 length is 14 residues. Germline assignment: CDR1 LGHDT and CDR2 YNNKEL (reference sequence).

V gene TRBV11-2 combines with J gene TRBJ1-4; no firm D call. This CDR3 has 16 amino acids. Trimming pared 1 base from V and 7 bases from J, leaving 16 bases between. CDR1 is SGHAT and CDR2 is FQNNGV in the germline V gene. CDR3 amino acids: CASSLGAVGVAEKLFF. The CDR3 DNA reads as TGTGCCAGCAGCTTAGGGGCAGTCGGGGTTGCTGAAAAACTGTTTTTT.

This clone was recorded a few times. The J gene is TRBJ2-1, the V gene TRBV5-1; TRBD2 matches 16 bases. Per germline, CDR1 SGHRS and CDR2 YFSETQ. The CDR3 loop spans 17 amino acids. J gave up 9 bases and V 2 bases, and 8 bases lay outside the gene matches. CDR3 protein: CASSLPGLAGGYVEQFF. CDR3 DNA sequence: TGCGCCAGCAGCTTACCGGGACTAGCGGGAGGGTACGTTGAGCAGTTCTTC.

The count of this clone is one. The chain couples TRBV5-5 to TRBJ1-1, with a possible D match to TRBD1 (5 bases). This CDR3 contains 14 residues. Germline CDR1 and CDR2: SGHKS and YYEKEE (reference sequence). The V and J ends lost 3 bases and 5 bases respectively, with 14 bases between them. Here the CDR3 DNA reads TGTGCCAGCAGCTCGGGACTCCGATGGACTGAAGCTTTCTTT. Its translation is CASSSGLRWTEAFF.

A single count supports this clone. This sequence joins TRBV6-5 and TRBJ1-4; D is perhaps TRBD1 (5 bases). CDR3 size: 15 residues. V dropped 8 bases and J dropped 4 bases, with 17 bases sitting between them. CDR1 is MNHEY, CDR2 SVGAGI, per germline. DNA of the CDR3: TGTGCCAGCTCCATGGTGGGGCAGCTTAATGAAAAACTGTTTTTT. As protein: CASSMVGQLNEKLFF.

CDR3 nucleotide sequence: TGTGCCAGTAGTACTCCCCCTGGACACACTTATAGCAATCAGCCCCAGCATTTT. This sequence encodes CASSTPPGHTYSNQPQHF. The rearrangement links TRBV19 to TRBJ1-5; possibly TRBD1 for D (5 bases). The V end lost 4 bases, the J end lost 0 bases, and 19 bases lay between the germline ends. In germline, CDR1 is LNHDA, CDR2 SQIVND (reference sequence). The CDR3 runs 18 residues.

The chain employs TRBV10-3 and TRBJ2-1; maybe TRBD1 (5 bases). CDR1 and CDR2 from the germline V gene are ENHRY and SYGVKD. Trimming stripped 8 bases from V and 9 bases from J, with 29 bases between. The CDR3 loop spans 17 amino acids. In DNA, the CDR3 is TGTGCCATCCTTGGGGCCAGGGTCTTTTTCTTTACGGTTGAGCAGTTCTTC. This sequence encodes CAILGARVFFFTVEQFF.